The entry below gives a single T cell receptor (beta chain) sequence along with its context. Its specificity is unknown. These data originate in a study of post-analysis software for immune sequencing data. Overall study results and limits: A few TRBV segments, TRBV5-6, TRBV5-1 and TRBV20-1 among them, were found more frequent in patients than controls.

V shed 7 bases and J 6 bases; nucleotides not matched to a gene: 6. This CDR3 contains 14 residues. Each TCR beta cDNA library carried unique molecular identifiers. TCRdb fed the PCR reads into MiXCR, producing one record per CDR3 protein. The sample has some 260,000 distinct CDR3 sequences; 30% to 45% are singletons. The sample taken for sequencing was blood. This rearrangement joins TRBV12-3 or TRBV12-4 to TRBJ1-6, with 7 bases identical to TRBD1. This TCR came from a girl aged 5 to 17 with multiple sclerosis. This CDR3 is CASTWDSSNSPLHF. In nucleotides, the CDR3 is TGTGCCAGCACCTGGGACAGTAGTAATTCACCCCTCCACTTT.